This T cell receptor beta chain was found in a study of cytomegalovirus exposure and HLA in healthy donors. In the study overall: Sequencing of about 200 million T cells in an earlier analysis found roughly 120 million unique TCR beta sequences.

The junction had 4 bases not matched to a gene; V was cut back by 7 bases and J by 1 base. The germline V gene encodes CDR1 MNHEY and CDR2 SVGAGI. CDR3 size: 15 residues. Vbeta (60) and Jbeta (13) primers were used in the PCR. Using immunoSEQ multiplex PCR, the repertoire was profiled, and TCRdb retains in-frame clones only, with some absent. Of over 95,000 clones listed, 75% to 80% are singletons. The sequence derives from a woman between 40 and 55 years old in good health and CMV-seropositive. The rearrangement joins TRBV6-5 to TRBJ2-2, with TRBD2 matching 9 bases. The specimen was PBMCs. In DNA, the CDR3 is TGTGCCAGCACTAGAGCGGGGGGGAACACCGGGGAGCTGTTTTTT. It specifies CASTRAGGNTGELFF.